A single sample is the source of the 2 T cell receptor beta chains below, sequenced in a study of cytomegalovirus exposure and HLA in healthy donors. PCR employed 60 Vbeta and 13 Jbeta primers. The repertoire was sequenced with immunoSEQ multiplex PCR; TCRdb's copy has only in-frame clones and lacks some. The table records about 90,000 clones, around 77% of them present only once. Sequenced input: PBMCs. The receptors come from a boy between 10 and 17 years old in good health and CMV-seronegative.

The CDR3 loop reads CAWSASAGPNQPQHF. The CDR3 DNA sequence: TGTGCCTGGAGTGCCTCGGCGGGGCCCAATCAGCCCCAGCATTTT. The rearrangement links TRBV30 to TRBJ1-5, with D maybe TRBD1 (5 bases). The V end was cut by 1 base, the J end by 3 bases, with 13 bases between. This CDR3 region has 15 residues. Germline CDR1 reads GTSNPN; CDR2 reads SVGIG (reference sequence).

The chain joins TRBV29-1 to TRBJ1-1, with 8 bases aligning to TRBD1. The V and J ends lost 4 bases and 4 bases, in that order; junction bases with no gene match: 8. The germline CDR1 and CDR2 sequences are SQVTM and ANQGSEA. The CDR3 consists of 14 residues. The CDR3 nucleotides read TGCAGCGTTGCCCAACAGGGGGAGGGCACTGAAGCTTTCTTT. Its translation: CSVAQQGEGTEAFF.